This T cell receptor (beta chain) was identified in a study of shared clonotypes between healthy human individuals. Under the authors' procedure: Junction-only immunoSEQ data arrived without quality scores, meaning filtering differed. Data came from immunoSEQ multiplex PCR; TCRdb stores just in-frame clones and leaves some out. V and J calls and clone size follow that table, whereas D and trimming were derived from the DNA. The sample lists about 2 million clones, roughly 96% occurring once. General observations from the study: Sharing of clonotypes among donors was expected to vary with sequencing depth. Non-shared clonotypes had lower generation probabilities than clonotypes shared by all four sorted-subset donors.

In the case of this clone: The target antigen is unknown.

Trimming took off 0 bases at V and 7 bases at J, with 13 bases between the two ends. CDR3 length: 15 residues. Germline V gene data show CDR1 as KGHSH and CDR2 as LQKENI. The gene calls are TRBV18 and TRBJ2-1; a possible D gene is TRBD1 (5 bases). The source of this sequence is a man aged 18 to 30 in good health. Sequences were obtained from naive CD4+ T cells sorted from blood. The subset denotes: CD45RA+ positively selected. DNA for the CDR3: TGTGCCAGCTCACCACCGGCCAGGGTGTTAAATGAGCAGTTCTTC. As protein: CASSPPARVLNEQFF.